This T cell receptor (beta chain) was sequenced for a study of beta chain features in type 1 diabetes. The study, taken as a whole, reports: All four CD4+ subsets of Type 1 diabetes patients contained TCRB CDR3s that were moderately but significantly shorter.

The CDR3 contains 12 residues. From germline, CDR1 is SGHRS and CDR2 YFSETQ. V was clipped by 0 bases and J by 4 bases, with 2 bases between them. This clone has only a few counts. The antigen is undetermined. The sequenced template was cDNA made from the entire isolated RNA. Assay: immunoSEQ multiplex PCR; the TCRdb copy retains only in-frame clones and omits some. The sample has 45,000 to 60,000 clones; approximately 60% are singletons. The chain joins TRBV5-1 to TRBJ2-1; no reliable D call. The origin of this receptor is a woman aged 25 to 45 with type 1 diabetes. The sequenced sample was stem cell memory CD4+ T cells from blood. The CDR3, as DNA: TGCGCCAGCAGCTTGGCGTACAATGAGCAGTTCTTC. Residues: CASSLAYNEQFF.